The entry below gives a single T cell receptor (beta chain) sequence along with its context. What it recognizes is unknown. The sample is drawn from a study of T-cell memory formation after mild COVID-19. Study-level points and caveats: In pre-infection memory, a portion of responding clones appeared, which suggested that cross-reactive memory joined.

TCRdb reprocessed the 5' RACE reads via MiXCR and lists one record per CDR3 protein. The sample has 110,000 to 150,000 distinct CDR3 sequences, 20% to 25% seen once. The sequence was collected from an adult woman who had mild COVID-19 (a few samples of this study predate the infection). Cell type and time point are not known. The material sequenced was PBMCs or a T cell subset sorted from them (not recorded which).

CDR3 sequence reads: CASSFGTGYSDTEAFF. The CDR3 DNA reads TGCGCCAGCAGCTTCGGGACAGGGTATTCAGACACTGAAGCTTTCTTT. This chain links TRBV5-1 with TRBJ1-1, with 9 bases identical to TRBD1. Germline V gene lookup returns CDR1 SGHRS and CDR2 YFSETQ. V lost 2 bases to trimming and J lost 3 bases; unmatched junction nucleotides: 8. This CDR3 is built from 16 residues.